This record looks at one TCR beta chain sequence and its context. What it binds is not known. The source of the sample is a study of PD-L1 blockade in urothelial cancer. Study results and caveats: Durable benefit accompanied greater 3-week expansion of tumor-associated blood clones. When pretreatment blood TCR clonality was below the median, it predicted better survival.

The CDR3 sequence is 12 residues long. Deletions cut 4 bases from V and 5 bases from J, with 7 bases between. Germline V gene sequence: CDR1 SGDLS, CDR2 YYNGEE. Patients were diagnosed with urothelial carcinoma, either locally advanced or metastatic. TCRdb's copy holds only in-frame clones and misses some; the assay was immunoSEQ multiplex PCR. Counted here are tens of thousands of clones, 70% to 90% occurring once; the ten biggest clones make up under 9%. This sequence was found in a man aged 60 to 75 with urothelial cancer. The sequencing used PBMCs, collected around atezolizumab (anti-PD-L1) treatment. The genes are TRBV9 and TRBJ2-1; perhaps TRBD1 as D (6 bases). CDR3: CASSHRDNEQFF. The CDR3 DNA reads TGTGCCAGCAGCCACAGGGACAATGAGCAGTTCTTC.